The 16 T cell receptor beta chains reported below all come from one sample, sequenced in a study of blood T cell repertoires in COVID-19. Data came from immunoSEQ multiplex PCR; TCRdb stores just in-frame clones and leaves some out. The table shows 24,000 or so clones, with roughly 80% occurring only once. The sample was peripheral blood. The receptors here all came from a woman aged 80 or older with acute or convalescent COVID-19.

The J gene is TRBJ2-7, the V gene TRBV6-2 or TRBV6-3; TRBD2 aligns across 13 bases. J gave up 2 bases and V 3 bases, and 16 bases lay outside the gene matches. This CDR3 region has 20 residues. The germline gives CDR1 MNHEY, CDR2 SVGEGT. The CDR3 region has the DNA TGTGCCAGCAGTTATGCGCGGACTAGCGGGAGTAAATACATCCCCTACGAGCAGTACTTC. It encodes CASSYARTSGSKYIPYEQYF.

In this sample, this clone turned up a few times. The chain joins TRBV5-1 to TRBJ2-5; possible D gene TRBD2, 5 bases. With 3 bases removed from V and 4 bases from J, the gap between germline ends came to 13 bases. The CDR3 spans 14 residues. Per the germline V gene, CDR1 is SGHRS and CDR2 is YFSETQ. The CDR3 nucleotides are TGCGCCAGCAGCTCGACCCGGGGTACAGAGACCCAGTACTTC. Residues: CASSSTRGTETQYF.

The rearrangement links TRBV7-6 to TRBJ2-7, with D unresolved. The ends were cut back, 2 bases at V and 7 bases at J, with 6 bases in the middle. The CDR3 length is 11 residues. Germline assignment: CDR1 SGHVS and CDR2 FNYEAQ. CDR3 in DNA: TGTGCCAGCAGCTTAATGAGTGAGCAGTACTTC. It codes for CASSLMSEQYF.

The chain uses TRBV30 and TRBJ2-5, with D perhaps TRBD1 (6 bases). CDR1 is GTSNPN, CDR2 SVGIG, per germline (reference sequence). V shed 0 bases and J shed 2 bases, with 7 bases lying between them. This CDR3 contains 13 residues. CDR3 region: CAWSVGQQETQYF. The CDR3 bases are TGTGCCTGGAGTGTCGGACAGCAAGAGACCCAGTACTTC.

The chain employs TRBV7-9 and TRBJ2-3; tentatively, D is TRBD1 (5 bases). Germline V gene sequence: CDR1 SEHNR, CDR2 FQNEAQ (reference sequence). Trimming removed 0 bases from V and 6 bases from J, with 13 bases in between. The CDR3 is made up of 15 amino acids. The CDR3 is CASSLAAGIGDTQYF. CDR3 coding DNA: TGTGCCAGCAGCTTAGCGGCAGGGATAGGGGATACGCAGTATTTT.

The chain recombines TRBV9 with TRBJ1-1; TRBD1 agrees at 7 bases. The CDR3 has 16 amino acids. J lost 1 base, V lost 3 bases, and 9 bases had no gene match. Germline V gives CDR1 SGDLS, CDR2 YYNGEE. CDR3 nucleotide sequence: TGTGCCAGCAGCGCTCTCTCAGGGGGTCGGAACACTGAAGCTTTCTTT. Amino acids: CASSALSGGRNTEAFF.

This clone has a single count. The J gene is TRBJ2-3, the V gene TRBV5-1; D uncertain. CDR1 is SGHRS, CDR2 YFSETQ, per germline. V was cut by 1 base and J by 3 bases, with 3 bases left in between. The CDR3 has 12 amino acids. In DNA form, the CDR3 reads TGCGCCAGCAGCTTGACTACAGATACGCAGTATTTT. Its protein is CASSLTTDTQYF.

V and J are TRBV7-2 and TRBJ1-5; D ambiguous. Germline-derived CDR1 and CDR2 are SGHTA and FQGNSA. This CDR3 has 15 residues. V dropped 1 base and J dropped 3 bases, with 10 bases sitting between them. DNA for the CDR3: TGTGCCAGCAGCTTAGGGTCACAGAACAATCAGCCCCAGCATTTT. This gives the protein CASSLGSQNNQPQHF.

This chain uses TRBV9 with TRBJ1-2; D is perhaps TRBD1 (6 bases). In germline, CDR1 is SGDLS, CDR2 YYNGEE. The V end lost 3 bases, the J end lost 3 bases, and 15 bases lay between the germline ends. The CDR3 totals 15 residues. CDR3 protein: CASSATGTLDYGYTF. The CDR3 region has the DNA TGTGCCAGCAGCGCCACAGGGACCCTCGACTATGGCTACACCTTC.

This chain joins TRBV5-4 and TRBJ2-2; 12 bases are a match to TRBD2. The germline gives CDR1 SGHNT, CDR2 YYREEE (reference sequence). This CDR3 comprises 18 residues. V was pared by 0 bases and J by 3 bases, with 6 bases of the junction left unmatched. CDR3 sequence reads: CASSLAGTSGRHTGELFF. DNA for the CDR3: TGTGCCAGCAGCTTGGCCGGGACTAGCGGGCGTCACACCGGGGAGCTGTTTTTT.

The chain is built from TRBV27 and TRBJ2-1; no reliable D call. CDR1 and CDR2 from the germline V gene are MNHEY and SMNVEV (reference sequence). The CDR3 runs to 13 residues. Deletions cut 6 bases from V and 0 bases from J, with 6 bases between. CDR3 DNA sequence: TGTGCCAGCAGATCATTCTCCTACAATGAGCAGTTCTTC. Translating it yields CASRSFSYNEQFF.

The chain combines TRBV18 with TRBJ1-2, with 10 bases matching TRBD1. Per the germline V gene, CDR1 is KGHSH and CDR2 is LQKENI. After removal of 6 bases from V and 2 bases from J, the junction contained 9 bases not matched to a gene. CDR3 length: 16 amino acids. CDR3 sequence: CASSPRQGAENYGYTF. The CDR3, as DNA: TGTGCCAGCTCTCCTCGACAGGGGGCTGAGAACTATGGCTACACCTTC.

This clone was detected only once. V and J are TRBV7-2 and TRBJ1-2; D call uncertain. The CDR3 loop spans 12 amino acids. V was trimmed by 1 base and J by 5 bases, leaving 5 bases between them. CDR1 SGHTA and CDR2 FQGNSA come from the germline V gene. The CDR3: CASSLGPYGYTF. The CDR3 bases are TGTGCCAGCAGCTTAGGTCCTTATGGCTACACCTTC.

This sequence joins TRBV6-5 and TRBJ1-3; D may be TRBD1 (6 bases). The CDR3 runs 13 residues. With 8 bases removed from V and 2 bases from J, the gap between germline ends came to 10 bases. Germline loops: CDR1 MNHEY, CDR2 SVGAGI. The chain's CDR3 is CASLGGTGNTIYF. The DNA for the CDR3 is TGTGCCAGCCTAGGGGGAACTGGAAACACCATATATTTT.

This clone was detected only a few times. This chain connects TRBV30 to TRBJ1-4; possibly TRBD1 for D (6 bases). Trimming cost V 7 bases and J 0 bases, with 9 bases left between them. This CDR3 has 13 amino acids. Germline CDR1 and CDR2: GTSNPN and SVGIG (reference sequence). CDR3 residues: CASGTTTNEKLFF. In DNA, the CDR3 is TGTGCCTCTGGGACAACAACTAATGAAAAACTGTTTTTT.

The sample holds one count of this clone. The V call is TRBV10-1, the J call TRBJ1-2, with a weak D call TRBD1 (5 bases). The CDR3 consists of 12 residues. Between the trimmed V and J ends, which lost 4 bases and 6 bases, there was a span of 9 bases. CDR1 is WNHNN, CDR2 SYGVQD, per germline (reference sequence). DNA for the CDR3: TGCGCCAGCAGTGTGTGGGGGGATGGCTACACCTTC. This sequence encodes CASSVWGDGYTF.